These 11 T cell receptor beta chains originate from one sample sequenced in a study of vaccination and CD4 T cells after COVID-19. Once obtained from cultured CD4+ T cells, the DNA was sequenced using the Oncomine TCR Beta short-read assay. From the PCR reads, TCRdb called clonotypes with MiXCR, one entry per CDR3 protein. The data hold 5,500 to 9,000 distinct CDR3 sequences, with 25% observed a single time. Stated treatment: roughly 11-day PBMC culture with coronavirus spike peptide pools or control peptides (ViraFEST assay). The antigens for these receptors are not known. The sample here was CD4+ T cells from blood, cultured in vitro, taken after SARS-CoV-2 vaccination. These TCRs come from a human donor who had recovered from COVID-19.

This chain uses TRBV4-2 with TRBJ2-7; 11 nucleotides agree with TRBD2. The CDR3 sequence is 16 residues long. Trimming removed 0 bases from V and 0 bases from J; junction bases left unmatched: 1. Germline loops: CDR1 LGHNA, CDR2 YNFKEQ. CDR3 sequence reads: CASSQETSGDSYEQYF. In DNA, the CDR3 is TGTGCCAGCAGCCAAGAGACTAGCGGGGACTCCTACGAGCAGTACTTC.

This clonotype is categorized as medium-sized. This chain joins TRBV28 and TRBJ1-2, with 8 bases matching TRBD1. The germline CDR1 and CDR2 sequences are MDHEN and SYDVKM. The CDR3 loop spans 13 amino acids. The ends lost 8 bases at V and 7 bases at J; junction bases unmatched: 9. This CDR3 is CASWRTGRIGYTF. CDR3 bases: TGTGCCAGCTGGAGGACAGGGCGGATTGGCTACACCTTC.

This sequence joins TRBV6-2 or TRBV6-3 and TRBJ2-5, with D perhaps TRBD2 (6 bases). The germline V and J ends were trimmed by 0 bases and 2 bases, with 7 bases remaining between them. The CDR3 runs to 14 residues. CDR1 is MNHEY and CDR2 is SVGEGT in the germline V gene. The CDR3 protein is CASSYSGGQETQYF. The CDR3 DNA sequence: TGTGCCAGCAGTTACTCTGGAGGGCAAGAGACCCAGTACTTC.

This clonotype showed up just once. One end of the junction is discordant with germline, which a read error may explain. The CDR3 protein is CASSLEGPPADTQYF. Here the CDR3 DNA reads TGTGCCAGCAGCCTAGAGGGCCCGCCGGCTGATACGCAGTATTTT. The chain couples TRBV11-2 to TRBJ2-3, with D perhaps matching TRBD2 (5 bases). Germline V gene data show CDR1 as SGHAT and CDR2 as FQNNGV. CDR3 size: 15 residues.

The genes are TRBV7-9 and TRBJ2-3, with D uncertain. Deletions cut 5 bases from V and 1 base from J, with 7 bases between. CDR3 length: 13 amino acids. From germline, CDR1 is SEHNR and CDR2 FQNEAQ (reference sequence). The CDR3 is CASSRSRTDTQYF. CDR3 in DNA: TGTGCCAGCAGCCGGAGCCGCACAGATACGCAGTATTTT. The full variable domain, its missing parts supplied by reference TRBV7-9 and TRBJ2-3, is DTGVSQNPRHKITKRGQNVTFRCDPISEHNRLYWYRQTLGQGPEFLTYFQNEAQLEKSRLLSDRFSAERPKGSFSTLEIQRTEQGDSAMYLCASSRSRTDTQYFGPGTRLTVL.

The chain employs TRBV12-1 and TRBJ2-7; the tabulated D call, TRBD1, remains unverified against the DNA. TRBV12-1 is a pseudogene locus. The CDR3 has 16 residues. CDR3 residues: CASSPPTGTGSYEQYF. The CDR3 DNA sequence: TGTGCCAGCAGCCCCCCAACCGGGACAGGGTCCTACGAGCAGTACTTC.

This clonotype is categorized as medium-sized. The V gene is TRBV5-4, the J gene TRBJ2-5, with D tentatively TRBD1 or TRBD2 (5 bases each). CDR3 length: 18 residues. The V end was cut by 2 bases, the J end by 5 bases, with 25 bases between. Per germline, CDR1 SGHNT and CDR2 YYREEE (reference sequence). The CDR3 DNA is TGTGCCAGCAGCTTTCAGACTCGGGGCAAGGGTCCTCTGGAGACCCAGTACTTC. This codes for CASSFQTRGKGPLETQYF.

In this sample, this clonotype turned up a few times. CDR3 sequence (DNA): TGTGCCAGCAGTGGACTAGCGGGAGGGCCCTCCTCCTACAATGAGCAGTTCTTC. This codes for CASSGLAGGPSSYNEQFF. The rearrangement uses TRBV6-1 and TRBJ2-1, with 14 bases fitting TRBD2. The junction had 5 bases not matched to a gene; V was cut back by 4 bases and J by 0 bases. The CDR3 runs 18 residues. Germline V lookup: CDR1 MNHNS, CDR2 SASEGT.

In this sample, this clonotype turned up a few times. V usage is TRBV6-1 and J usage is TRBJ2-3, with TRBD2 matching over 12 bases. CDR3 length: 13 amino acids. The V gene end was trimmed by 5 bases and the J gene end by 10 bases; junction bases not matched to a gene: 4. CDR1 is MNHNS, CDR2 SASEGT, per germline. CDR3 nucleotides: TGTGCCAGCAGTCCTAGCGGGGGGGCATCGCAGTATTTT. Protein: CASSPSGGASQYF.

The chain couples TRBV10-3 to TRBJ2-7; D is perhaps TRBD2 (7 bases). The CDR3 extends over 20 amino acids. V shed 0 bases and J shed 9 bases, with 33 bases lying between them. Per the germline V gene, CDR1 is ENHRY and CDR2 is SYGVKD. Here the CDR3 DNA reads TGTGCCATCAGTGAGTCGAGTTCCAGGGGCGAGACTAGCCTTCTACGAGTGCAGTACTTC. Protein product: CAISESSSRGETSLLRVQYF.

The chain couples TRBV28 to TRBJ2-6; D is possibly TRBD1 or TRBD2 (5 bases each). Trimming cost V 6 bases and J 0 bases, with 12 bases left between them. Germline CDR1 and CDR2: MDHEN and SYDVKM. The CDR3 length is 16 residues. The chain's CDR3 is CASRTGTLSGANVLTF. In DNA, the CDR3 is TGTGCCAGCAGAACCGGGACCCTCTCTGGGGCCAACGTCCTGACTTTC.